This T cell receptor (beta chain) comes out of a study of blood T cell repertoires in COVID-19. In germline, CDR1 is MDHEN, CDR2 SYDVKM. Unmatched junction bases numbered 7, after V lost 8 bases and J lost 1 base. The CDR3 has 14 residues. Only in-frame clones appear in the TCRdb table, and some are missing; sequencing was by immunoSEQ multiplex PCR. Of roughly 250,000 clones detected, approximately 85% appear once; the ten largest clones hold around 1.8%. The specimen was PBMCs or T cells enriched from blood (not recorded which). The chain has TRBV28 and TRBJ1-1; 7 bases fit TRBD1. The receptor was isolated from a woman between 45 and 65 years old who had recovered from COVID-19. The CDR3 loop is CASPSGQPNTEAFF. The CDR3 coding sequence is TGTGCCAGCCCCTCGGGACAGCCGAACACTGAAGCTTTCTTT.